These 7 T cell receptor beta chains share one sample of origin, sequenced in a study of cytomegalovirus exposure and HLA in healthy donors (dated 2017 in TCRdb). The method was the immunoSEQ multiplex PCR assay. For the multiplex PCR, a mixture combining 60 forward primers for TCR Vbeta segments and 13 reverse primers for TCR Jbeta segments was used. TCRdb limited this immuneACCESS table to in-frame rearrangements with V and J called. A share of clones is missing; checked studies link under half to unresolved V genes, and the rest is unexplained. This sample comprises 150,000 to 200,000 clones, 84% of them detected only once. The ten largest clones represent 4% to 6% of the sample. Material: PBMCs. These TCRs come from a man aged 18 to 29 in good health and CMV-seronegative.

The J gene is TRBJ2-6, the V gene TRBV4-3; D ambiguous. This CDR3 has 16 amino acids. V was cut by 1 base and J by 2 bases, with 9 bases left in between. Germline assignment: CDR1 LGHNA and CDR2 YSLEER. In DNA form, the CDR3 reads TGCGCCAGCAGCCAAGTGGCAGGAACTGGGGCCAACGTCCTGACTTTC. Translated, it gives CASSQVAGTGANVLTF.

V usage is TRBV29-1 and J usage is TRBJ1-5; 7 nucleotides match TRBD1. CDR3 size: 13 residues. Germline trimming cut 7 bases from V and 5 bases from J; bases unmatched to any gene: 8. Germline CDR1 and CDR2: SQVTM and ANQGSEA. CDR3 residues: CSEGAGVDQPQHF. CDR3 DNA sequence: TGCAGCGAGGGGGCAGGGGTCGATCAGCCCCAGCATTTT.

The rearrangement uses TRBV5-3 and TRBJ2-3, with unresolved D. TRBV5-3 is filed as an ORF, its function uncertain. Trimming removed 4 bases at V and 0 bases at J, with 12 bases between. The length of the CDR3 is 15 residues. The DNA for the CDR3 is TGTGCCAGAAGCCAACACAAGACTAGCACAGATACGCAGTATTTT. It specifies CARSQHKTSTDTQYF.

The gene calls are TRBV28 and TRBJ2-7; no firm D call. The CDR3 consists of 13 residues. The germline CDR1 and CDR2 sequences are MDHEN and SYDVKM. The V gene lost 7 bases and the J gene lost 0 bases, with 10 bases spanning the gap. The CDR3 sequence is CASTDSSSYEQYF. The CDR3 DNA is TGTGCCAGCACCGACTCGAGCTCCTACGAGCAGTACTTC. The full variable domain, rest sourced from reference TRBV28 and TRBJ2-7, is DVKVTQSSRYLVKRTGEKVFLECVQDMDHENMFWYRQDPGLGLRLIYFSYDVKMKEKGDIPEGYSVSREKKERFSLILESASTNQTSMYLCASTDSSSYEQYFGPGTRLTVT.

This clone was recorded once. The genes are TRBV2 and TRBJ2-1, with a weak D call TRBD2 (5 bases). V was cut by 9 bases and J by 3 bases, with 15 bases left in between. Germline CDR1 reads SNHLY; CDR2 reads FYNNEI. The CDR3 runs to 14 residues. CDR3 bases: TGTGCCAGTTCCGGTGATCGGGGCTACAATGAGCAGTTCTTC. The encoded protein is CASSGDRGYNEQFF.

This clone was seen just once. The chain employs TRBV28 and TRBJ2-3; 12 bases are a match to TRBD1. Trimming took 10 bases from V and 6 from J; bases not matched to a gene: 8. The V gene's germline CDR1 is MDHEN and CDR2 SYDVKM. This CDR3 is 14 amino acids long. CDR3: CATFVGQGADTQYF. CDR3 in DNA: TGTGCCACATTCGTGGGACAGGGGGCTGATACGCAGTATTTT. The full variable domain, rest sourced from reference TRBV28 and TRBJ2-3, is DVKVTQSSRYLVKRTGEKVFLECVQDMDHENMFWYRQDPGLGLRLIYFSYDVKMKEKGDIPEGYSVSREKKERFSLILESASTNQTSMYLCATFVGQGADTQYFGPGTRLTVL.

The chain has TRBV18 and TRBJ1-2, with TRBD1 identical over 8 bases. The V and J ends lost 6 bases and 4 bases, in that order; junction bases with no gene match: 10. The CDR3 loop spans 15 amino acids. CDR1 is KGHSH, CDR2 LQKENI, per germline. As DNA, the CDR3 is TGTGCCAGCTCGCCGCAGTCAGGGGGCCTCTATGGCTACACCTTC. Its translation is CASSPQSGGLYGYTF.